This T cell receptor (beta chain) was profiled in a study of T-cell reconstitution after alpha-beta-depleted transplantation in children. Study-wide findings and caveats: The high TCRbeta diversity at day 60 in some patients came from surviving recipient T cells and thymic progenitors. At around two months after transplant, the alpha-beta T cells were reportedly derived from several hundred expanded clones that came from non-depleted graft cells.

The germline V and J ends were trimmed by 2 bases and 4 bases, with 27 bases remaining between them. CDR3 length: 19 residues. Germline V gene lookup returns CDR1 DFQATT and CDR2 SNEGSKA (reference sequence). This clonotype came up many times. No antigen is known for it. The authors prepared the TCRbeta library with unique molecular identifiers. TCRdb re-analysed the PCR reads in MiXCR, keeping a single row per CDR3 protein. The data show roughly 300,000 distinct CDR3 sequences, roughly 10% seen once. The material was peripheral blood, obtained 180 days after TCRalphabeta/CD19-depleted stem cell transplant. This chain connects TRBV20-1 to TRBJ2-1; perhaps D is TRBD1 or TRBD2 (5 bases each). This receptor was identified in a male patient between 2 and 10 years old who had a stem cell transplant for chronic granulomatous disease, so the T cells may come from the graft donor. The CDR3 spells CSARQLGQGVNPFYNEQFF. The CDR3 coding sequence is TGCAGTGCTAGACAACTGGGGCAGGGAGTAAACCCCTTTTACAATGAGCAGTTCTTC.